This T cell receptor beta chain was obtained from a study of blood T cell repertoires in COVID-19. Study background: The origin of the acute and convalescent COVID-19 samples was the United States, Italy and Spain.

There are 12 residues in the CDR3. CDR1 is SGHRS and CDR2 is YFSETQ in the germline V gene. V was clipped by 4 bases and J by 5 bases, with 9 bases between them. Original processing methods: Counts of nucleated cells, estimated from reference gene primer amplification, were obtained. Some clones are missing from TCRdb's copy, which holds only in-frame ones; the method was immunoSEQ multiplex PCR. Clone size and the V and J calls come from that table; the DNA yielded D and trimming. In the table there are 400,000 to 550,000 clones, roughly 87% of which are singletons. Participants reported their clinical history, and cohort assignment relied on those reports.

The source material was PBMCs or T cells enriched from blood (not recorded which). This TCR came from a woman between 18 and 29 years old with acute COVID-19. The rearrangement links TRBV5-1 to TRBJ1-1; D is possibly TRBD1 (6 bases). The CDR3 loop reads CASSNRDTEAFF. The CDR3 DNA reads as TGCGCCAGCAGCAACAGGGATACTGAAGCTTTCTTT.